This T cell receptor (beta chain) was identified in a study of early T cells in non-severe SARS-CoV-2 infection. TCRdb re-derived calls from the 5' RACE reads in MiXCR, one entry per CDR3 protein. Of roughly 75,000 distinct CDR3 sequences in the sample, around a tenth are singletons; the top ten hold approximately 4.8%. Looked up from germline, CDR1 is SGHDT and CDR2 is YYEEEE. This CDR3 region has 16 residues. V lost 0 bases and J lost 2, with 15 bases in between. What was sequenced was whole blood. The rearrangement joins TRBV5-6 to TRBJ2-7; possible D gene TRBD1, 5 bases. The clonotype comes from an adult who was a healthcare worker with PCR-confirmed SARS-CoV-2 infection or an uninfected control (not recorded which). CDR3 nucleotides: TGTGCCAGCAGCTTGGCCCGGTCAGGGAAGGCCTACGAGCAGTACTTC. It encodes CASSLARSGKAYEQYF.